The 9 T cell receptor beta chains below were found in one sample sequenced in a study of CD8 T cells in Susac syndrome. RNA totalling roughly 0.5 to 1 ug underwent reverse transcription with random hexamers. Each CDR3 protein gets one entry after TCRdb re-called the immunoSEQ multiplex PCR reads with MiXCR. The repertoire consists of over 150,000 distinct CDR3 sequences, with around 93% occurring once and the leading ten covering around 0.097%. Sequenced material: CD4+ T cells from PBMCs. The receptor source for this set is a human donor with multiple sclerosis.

The CDR3 region is CASRLTGTSDTQYF. The CDR3 DNA follows: TGTGCCAGCAGACTGACGGGAACGTCGGATACGCAGTATTTT. This sequence joins TRBV12-3 or TRBV12-4 and TRBJ2-3, with TRBD2 as a possible D gene (5 bases). This CDR3 comprises 14 residues. Trimming cost V 6 bases and J 6 bases, with 16 bases left between them.

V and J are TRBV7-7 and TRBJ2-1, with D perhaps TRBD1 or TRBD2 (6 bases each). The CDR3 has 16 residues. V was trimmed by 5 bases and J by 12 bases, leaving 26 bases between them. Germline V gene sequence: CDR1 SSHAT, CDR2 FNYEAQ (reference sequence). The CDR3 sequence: CASSPEGEPPRIVQFF. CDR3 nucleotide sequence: TGTGCCAGCAGCCCGGAGGGGGAACCCCCTAGGATCGTGCAGTTCTTC.

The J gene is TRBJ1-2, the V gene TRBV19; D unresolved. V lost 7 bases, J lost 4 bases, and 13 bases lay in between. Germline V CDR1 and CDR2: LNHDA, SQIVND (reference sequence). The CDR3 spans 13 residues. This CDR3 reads CASTKGGLYGYTF. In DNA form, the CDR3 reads TGTGCCAGTACCAAGGGAGGTCTCTATGGCTACACCTTC.

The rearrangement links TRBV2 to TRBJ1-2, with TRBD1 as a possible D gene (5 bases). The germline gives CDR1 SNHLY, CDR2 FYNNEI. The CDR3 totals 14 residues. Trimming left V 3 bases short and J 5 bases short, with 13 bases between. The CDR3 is CASSDGGGRYGYTF. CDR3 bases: TGTGCCAGCAGTGACGGGGGAGGGAGGTATGGCTACACCTTC. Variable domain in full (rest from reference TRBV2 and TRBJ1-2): EPEVTQTPSHQVTQMGQEVILRCVPISNHLYFYWYRQILGQKVEFLVSFYNNEISEKSEIFDDQFSVERPDGSNFTLKIRSTKLEDSAMYFCASSDGGGRYGYTFGSGTRLTVV.

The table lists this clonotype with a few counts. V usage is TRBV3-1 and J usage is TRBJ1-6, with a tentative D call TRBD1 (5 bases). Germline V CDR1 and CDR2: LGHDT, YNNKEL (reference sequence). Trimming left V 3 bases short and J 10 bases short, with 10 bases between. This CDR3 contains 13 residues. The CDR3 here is CASSQGVGSPLHF. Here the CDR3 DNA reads TGTGCCAGCAGCCAGGGGGTGGGCTCACCCCTCCACTTT.

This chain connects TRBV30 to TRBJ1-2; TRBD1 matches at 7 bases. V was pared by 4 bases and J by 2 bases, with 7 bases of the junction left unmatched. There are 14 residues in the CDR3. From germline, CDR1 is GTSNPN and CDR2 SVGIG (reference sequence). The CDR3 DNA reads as TGTGCCTGGACTCGACAGGGAGGAAACTATGGCTACACCTTC. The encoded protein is CAWTRQGGNYGYTF. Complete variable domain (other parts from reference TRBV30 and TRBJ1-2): SQTIHQWPATLVQPVGSPLSLECTVEGTSNPNLYWYRQAAGRGLQLLFYSVGIGQISSEVPQNLSASRPQDRQFILSSKKLLLSDSGFYLCAWTRQGGNYGYTFGSGTRLTVV.

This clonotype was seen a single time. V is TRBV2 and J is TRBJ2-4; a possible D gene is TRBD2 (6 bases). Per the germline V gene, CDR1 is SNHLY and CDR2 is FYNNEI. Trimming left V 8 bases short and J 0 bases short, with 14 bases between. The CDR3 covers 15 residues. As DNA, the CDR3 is TGTGCCAGCTCTAGACTAGAGTTAGCCAAAAACATTCAGTACTTC. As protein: CASSRLELAKNIQYF.

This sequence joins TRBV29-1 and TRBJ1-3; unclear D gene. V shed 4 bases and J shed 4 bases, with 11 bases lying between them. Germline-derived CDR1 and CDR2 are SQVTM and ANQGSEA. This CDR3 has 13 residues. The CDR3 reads CSVVRSAGNTIYF. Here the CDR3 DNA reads TGCAGCGTTGTACGGTCGGCAGGAAACACCATATATTTT.

The CDR3 coding sequence is TGTGCCAGCAGCCAAGGCACAGGGGAATACAATGAGCAGTTCTTC. It is translated as CASSQGTGEYNEQFF. The chain employs TRBV3-1 and TRBJ2-1, with 7 bases identical to TRBD1. Germline CDR1 is LGHDT and CDR2 is YNNKEL (reference sequence). With V trimmed by 1 base and J by 4 bases, 4 bases remained unmatched. The CDR3 runs 15 residues.